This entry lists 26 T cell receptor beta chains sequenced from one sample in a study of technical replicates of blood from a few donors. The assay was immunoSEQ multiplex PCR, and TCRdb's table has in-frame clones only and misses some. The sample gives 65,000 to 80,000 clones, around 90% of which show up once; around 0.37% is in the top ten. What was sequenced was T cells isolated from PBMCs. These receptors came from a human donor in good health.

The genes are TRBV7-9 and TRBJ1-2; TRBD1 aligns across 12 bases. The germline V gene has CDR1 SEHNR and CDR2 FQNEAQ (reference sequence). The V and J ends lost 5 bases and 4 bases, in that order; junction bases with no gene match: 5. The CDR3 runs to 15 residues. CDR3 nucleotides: TGTGCCAGCAGCCTAGGGACAGGGGGCGGCTATGGCTACACCTTC. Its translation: CASSLGTGGGYGYTF.

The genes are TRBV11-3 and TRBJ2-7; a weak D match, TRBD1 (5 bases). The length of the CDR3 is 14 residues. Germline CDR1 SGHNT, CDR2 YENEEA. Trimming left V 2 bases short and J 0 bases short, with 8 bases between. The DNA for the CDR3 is TGTGCCAGCAGCTTATGGGGCGGCTCCTACGAGCAGTACTTC. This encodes CASSLWGGSYEQYF.

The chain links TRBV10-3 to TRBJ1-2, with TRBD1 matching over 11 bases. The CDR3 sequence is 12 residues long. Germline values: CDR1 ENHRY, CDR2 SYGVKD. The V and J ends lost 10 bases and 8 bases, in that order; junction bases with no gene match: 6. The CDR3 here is CATGQGARGYTF. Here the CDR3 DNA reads TGTGCCACCGGACAGGGGGCAAGGGGCTACACCTTC.

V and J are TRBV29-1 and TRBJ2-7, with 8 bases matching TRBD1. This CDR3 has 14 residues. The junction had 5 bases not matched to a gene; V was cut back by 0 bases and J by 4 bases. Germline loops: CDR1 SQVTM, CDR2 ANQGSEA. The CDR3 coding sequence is TGCAGCGTTGAAGATCTTGGACAGGGATACGAGCAGTACTTC. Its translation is CSVEDLGQGYEQYF.

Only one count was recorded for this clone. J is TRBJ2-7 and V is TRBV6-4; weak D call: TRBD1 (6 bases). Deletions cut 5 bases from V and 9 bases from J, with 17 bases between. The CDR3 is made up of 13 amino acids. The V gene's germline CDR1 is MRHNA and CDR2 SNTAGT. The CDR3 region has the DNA TGTGCCAGCAGTCAAGTCGACAGGTCGCGGCAGTACTTC. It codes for CASSQVDRSRQYF.

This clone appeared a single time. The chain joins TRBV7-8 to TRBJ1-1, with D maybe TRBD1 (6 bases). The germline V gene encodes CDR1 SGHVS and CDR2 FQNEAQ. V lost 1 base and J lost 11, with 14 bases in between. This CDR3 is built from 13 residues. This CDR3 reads CASSLVNSQGAFF. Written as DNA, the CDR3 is TGTGCCAGCAGCTTAGTCAACAGTCAGGGGGCTTTCTTT. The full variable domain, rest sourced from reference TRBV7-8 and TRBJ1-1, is GAGVSQSPRYKVAKRGQDVALRCDPISGHVSLFWYQQALGQGPEFLTYFQNEAQLDKSGLPSDRFFAERPEGSVSTLKIQRTQQEDSAVYLCASSLVNSQGAFFGQGTRLTVV.

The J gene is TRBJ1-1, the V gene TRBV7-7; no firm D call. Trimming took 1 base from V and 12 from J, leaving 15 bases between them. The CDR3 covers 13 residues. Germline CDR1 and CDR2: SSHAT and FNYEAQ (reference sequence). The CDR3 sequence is CASSLDFYTRTFF. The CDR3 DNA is TGTGCCAGCAGCTTAGACTTTTATACGAGAACTTTCTTT.

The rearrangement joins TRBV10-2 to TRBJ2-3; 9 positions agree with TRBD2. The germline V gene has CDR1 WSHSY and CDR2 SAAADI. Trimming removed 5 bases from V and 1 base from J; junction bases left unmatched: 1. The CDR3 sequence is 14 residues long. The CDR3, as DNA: TGCGCCAGCAGTTGGACTAGCGGCACAGATACGCAGTATTTT. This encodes CASSWTSGTDTQYF.

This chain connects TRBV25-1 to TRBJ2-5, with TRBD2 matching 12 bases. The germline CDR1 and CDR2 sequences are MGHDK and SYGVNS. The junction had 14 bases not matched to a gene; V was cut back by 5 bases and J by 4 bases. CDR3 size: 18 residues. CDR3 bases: TGTGCCAGCAGTTCCCTTCCTAGCGGGAGGGCCGGGGGAGAGACCCAGTACTTC. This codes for CASSSLPSGRAGGETQYF.

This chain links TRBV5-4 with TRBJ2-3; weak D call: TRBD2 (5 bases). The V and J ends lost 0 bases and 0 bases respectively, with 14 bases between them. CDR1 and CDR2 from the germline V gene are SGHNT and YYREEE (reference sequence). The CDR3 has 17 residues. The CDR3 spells CASSLASTGRSTDTQYF. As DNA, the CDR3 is TGTGCCAGCAGCTTGGCCTCGACGGGAAGAAGCACAGATACGCAGTATTTT.

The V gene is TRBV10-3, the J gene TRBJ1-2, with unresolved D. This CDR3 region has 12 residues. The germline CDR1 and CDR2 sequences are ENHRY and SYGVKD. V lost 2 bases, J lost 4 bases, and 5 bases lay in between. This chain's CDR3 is CAISEPGYGYTF. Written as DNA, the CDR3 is TGTGCCATCAGTGAGCCCGGCTATGGCTACACCTTC.

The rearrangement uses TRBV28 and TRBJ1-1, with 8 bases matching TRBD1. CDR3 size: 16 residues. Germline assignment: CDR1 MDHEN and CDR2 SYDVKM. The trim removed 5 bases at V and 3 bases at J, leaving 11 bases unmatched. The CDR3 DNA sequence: TGTGCCAGCAGTGAGCTTTTAGGGACAGGATACACTGAAGCTTTCTTT. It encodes CASSELLGTGYTEAFF.

The CDR3 protein is CASSVGVGGGLQETQYF. In DNA form, the CDR3 reads TGTGCCAGCAGCGTAGGAGTCGGCGGCGGCTTGCAAGAGACCCAGTACTTC. V gene TRBV9 combines with J gene TRBJ2-5; D remains unclear. Germline lookup yields CDR1 SGDLS and CDR2 YYNGEE. The V end lost 0 bases, the J end lost 2 bases, and 17 bases lay between the germline ends. This CDR3 has 17 residues.

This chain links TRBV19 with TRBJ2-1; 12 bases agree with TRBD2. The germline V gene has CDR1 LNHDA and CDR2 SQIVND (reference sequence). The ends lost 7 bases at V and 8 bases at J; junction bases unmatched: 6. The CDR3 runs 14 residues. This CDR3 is CASTRLAGVDEQFF. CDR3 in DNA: TGTGCCAGTACCAGACTAGCGGGAGTAGATGAGCAGTTCTTC.

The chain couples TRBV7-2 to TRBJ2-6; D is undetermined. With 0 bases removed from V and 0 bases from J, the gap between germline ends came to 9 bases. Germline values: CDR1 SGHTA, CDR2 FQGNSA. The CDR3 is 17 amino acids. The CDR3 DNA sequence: TGTGCCAGCAGCTTAGCCTCGGTTTCCTCTGGGGCCAACGTCCTGACTTTC. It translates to CASSLASVSSGANVLTF.

In DNA, the CDR3 is TGTGCCAGCAGCTTACAGGGCCAGGAGTACTTC. Its translation is CASSLQGQEYF. This chain links TRBV5-6 with TRBJ2-5, with TRBD1 as a possible D gene (6 bases). Looked up from germline, CDR1 is SGHDT and CDR2 is YYEEEE. The length of the CDR3 is 11 residues. Trimming cost V 2 bases and J 12 bases, with 11 bases left between them.

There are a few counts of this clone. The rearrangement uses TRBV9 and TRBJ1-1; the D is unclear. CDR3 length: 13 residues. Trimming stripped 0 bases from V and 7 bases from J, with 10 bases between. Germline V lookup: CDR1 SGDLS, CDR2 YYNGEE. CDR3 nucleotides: TGTGCCAGCAGCGTAGACAGCAAGATTGAAGCTTTCTTT. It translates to CASSVDSKIEAFF.

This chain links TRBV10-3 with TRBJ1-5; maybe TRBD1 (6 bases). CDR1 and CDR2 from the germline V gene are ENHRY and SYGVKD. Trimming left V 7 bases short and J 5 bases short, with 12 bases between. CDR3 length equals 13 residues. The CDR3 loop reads CAINTGFDQPQHF. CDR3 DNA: TGTGCCATCAATACAGGGTTTGATCAGCCCCAGCATTTT.

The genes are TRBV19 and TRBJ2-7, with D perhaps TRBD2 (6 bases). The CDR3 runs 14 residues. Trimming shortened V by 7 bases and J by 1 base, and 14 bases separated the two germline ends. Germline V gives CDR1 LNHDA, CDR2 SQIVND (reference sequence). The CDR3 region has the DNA TGTGCCAGTAATTCCGGGGGTCTGTCCTACGAGCAGTACTTC. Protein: CASNSGGLSYEQYF. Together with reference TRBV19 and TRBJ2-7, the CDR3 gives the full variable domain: DGGITQSPKYLFRKEGQNVTLSCEQNLNHDAMYWYRQDPGQGLRLIYYSQIVNDFQKGDIAEGYSVSREKKESFPLTVTSAQKNPTAFYLCASNSGGLSYEQYFGPGTRLTVT.

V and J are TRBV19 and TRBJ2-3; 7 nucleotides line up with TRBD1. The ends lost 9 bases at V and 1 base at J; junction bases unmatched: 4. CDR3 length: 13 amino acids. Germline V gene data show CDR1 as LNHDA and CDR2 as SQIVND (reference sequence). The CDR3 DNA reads TGTGCCAGCAGGGACAGTCGCACAGATACGCAGTATTTT. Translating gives CASRDSRTDTQYF. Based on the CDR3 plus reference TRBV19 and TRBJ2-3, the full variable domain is DGGITQSPKYLFRKEGQNVTLSCEQNLNHDAMYWYRQDPGQGLRLIYYSQIVNDFQKGDIAEGYSVSREKKESFPLTVTSAQKNPTAFYLCASRDSRTDTQYFGPGTRLTVL.

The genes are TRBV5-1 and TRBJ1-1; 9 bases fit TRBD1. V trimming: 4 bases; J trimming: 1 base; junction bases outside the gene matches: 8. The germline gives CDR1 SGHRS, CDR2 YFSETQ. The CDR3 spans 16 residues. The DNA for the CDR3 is TGCGCCAGCAGCCTGGACAGGGGCCCCTGGAACACTGAAGCTTTCTTT. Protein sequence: CASSLDRGPWNTEAFF.

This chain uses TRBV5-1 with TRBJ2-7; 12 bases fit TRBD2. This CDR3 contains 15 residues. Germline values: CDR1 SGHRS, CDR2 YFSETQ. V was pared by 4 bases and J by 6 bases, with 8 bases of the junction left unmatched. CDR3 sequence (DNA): TGCGCCAGCAGCGTTGGACTAGCGGGACCGGGCGAGCAGTACTTC. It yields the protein CASSVGLAGPGEQYF.

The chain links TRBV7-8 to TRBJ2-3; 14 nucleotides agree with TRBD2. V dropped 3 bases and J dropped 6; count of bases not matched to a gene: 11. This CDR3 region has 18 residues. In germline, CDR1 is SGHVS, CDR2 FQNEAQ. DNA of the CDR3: TGTGCCAGCAGCTTCAGACTAGCGGGAGGGCCAGTTCGGGATACGCAGTATTTT. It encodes CASSFRLAGGPVRDTQYF.

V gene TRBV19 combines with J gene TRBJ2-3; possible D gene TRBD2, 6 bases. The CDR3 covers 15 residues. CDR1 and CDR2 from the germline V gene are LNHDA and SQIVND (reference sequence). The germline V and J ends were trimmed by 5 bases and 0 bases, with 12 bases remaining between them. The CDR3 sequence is CASSSRELSTDTQYF. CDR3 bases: TGTGCCAGTAGTTCGCGGGAACTTAGCACAGATACGCAGTATTTT.

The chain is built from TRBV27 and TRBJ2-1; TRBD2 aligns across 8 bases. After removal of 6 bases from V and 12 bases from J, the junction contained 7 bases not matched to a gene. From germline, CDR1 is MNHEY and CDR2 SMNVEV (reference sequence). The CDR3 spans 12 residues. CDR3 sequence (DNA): TGTGCCAGCAGCCCGAACGGGGGGGGGCAGTTCTTC. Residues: CASSPNGGGQFF.

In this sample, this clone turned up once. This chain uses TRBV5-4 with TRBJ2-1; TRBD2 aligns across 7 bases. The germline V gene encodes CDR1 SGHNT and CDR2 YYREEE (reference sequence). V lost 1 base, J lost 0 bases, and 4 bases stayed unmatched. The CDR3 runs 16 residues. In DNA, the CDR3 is TGTGCCAGCAGCTTGCTGGGAGGGAGCTCCTACAATGAGCAGTTCTTC. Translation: CASSLLGGSSYNEQFF. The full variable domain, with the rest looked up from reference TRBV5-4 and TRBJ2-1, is ETGVTQSPTHLIKTRGQQVTLRCSSQSGHNTVSWYQQALGQGPQFIFQYYREEENGRGNFPPRFSGLQFPNYSSELNVNALELDDSALYLCASSLLGGSSYNEQFFGPGTRLTVL.